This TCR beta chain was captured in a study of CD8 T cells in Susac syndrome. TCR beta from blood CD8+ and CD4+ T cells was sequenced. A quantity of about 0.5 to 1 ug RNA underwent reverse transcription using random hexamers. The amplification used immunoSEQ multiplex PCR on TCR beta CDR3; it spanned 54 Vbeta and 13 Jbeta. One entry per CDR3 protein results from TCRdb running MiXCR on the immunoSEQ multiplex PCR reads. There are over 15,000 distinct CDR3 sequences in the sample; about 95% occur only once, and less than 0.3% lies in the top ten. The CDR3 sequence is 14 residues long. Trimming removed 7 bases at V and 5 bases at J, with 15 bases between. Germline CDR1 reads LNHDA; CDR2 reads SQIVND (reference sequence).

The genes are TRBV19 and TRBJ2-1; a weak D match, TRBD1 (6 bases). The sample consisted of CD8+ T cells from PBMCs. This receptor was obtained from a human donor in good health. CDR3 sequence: CASTHRANHNEQFF. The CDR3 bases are TGTGCCAGTACCCACAGGGCCAACCACAATGAGCAGTTCTTC.